A selection of T cell receptor beta chains follows, all from one sample in a study of OX40 agonist ivuxolimab in advanced cancers. Sequencing was performed with immunoSEQ multiplex PCR; in TCRdb, only in-frame clones are kept and a portion is missing. This repertoire shows 42,000 or so clones, 75% to 85% found once; its top ten account for 2.6%. This material consisted of CD4+ or CD8+ T cells sorted from blood, taken in a trial of the OX40 agonist ivuxolimab. These receptors were taken from an adult with an advanced solid tumor such as melanoma, head and neck, liver or kidney cancer. Each CDR3 is given with its conserved first and last residue. D genes are given only for firm matches.

V gene	J gene	D gene	CDR3 protein
TRBV5-4	TRBJ2-7	NA	CASSLNRVNEQYF
TRBV7-3	TRBJ2-3	NA	CASSLSLGDTQYF
TRBV11-3	TRBJ2-1	NA	CASRLAPEWEQFF
TRBV14	TRBJ1-4	NA	CASSRSYNEKLFF
TRBV11-2	TRBJ2-7	NA	CASSKTRTGTYEQYF
TRBV6-6	TRBJ2-7	TRBD2	CASKPSGNAYEQYF
TRBV5-4	TRBJ2-2	TRBD2	CASSGLGGRDTGELFF
TRBV11-2	TRBJ2-5	NA	CASGAWGQETQYF
TRBV19	TRBJ2-5	TRBD1	CASSADRGNLGAQYF
TRBV4-3	TRBJ2-3	NA	CASSQEWSGDTQYF
TRBV11-2	TRBJ1-4	NA	CASSSPPASATNEKLFF
TRBV5-1	TRBJ2-5	TRBD1	CASNAQGAQETQYF
TRBV29-1	TRBJ2-1	NA	CSVVLLFASYNEQFF
TRBV5-1	TRBJ2-2	NA	CASSLSNGELFF
TRBV5-1	TRBJ2-1	NA	CASSLRSSRTSDEQFF
TRBV5-1	TRBJ2-1	NA	CASSLGPNNEQFF
TRBV19	TRBJ1-1	TRBD1	CASTIVPGQVRAFF
TRBV7-3	TRBJ2-1	TRBD1	CASSSQRTGRSGQFF
TRBV5-1	TRBJ2-1	TRBD2	CASSRTTGRSQEQFF
TRBV2	TRBJ2-6	NA	CASSDSTGANVLTF
TRBV5-1	TRBJ2-5	NA	CASSIGQGEVKETQYF
TRBV7-6	TRBJ1-1	TRBD1	CASSRQGAGTEAFF
TRBV2	TRBJ2-1	NA	CASSEGASYNEQFF
TRBV5-1	TRBJ1-2	NA	CASSLGQDSNYGYTF
TRBV7-9	TRBJ2-5	NA	CASSQEGVRIAPQYF
TRBV5-1	TRBJ1-1	TRBD1	CASSIIGQGAEAFF
TRBV20-1	TRBJ1-2	NA	CSARLGGGYTF